What follows describes a single TCR beta chain. Following extraction, RNA underwent reverse transcription to cDNA, which served as the sequencing template. Assay used: immunoSEQ multiplex PCR; TCRdb lists only in-frame clones, some missing. The table has some 240,000 clones, roughly 57% seen once. In germline, CDR1 is MGHRA, CDR2 YSYEKL. This CDR3 spans 16 amino acids. V was clipped by 5 bases and J by 3 bases, with 19 bases between them. This sample is part of a study of CD8+ T cells in alopecia areata. Study overall: Each day, treated patients took oral tofacitinib twice, at 5 to 10 mg per dose.

The rearrangement links TRBV4-1 to TRBJ2-5, with D possibly being TRBD1 (6 bases). The sequence derives from a human donor with alopecia areata. The source was CD4+ T cells sorted from blood, collected at week 0. The CDR3 protein is CASSFGQQVLKETQYF. The CDR3 region has the DNA TGCGCCAGCAGCTTTGGACAGCAGGTTTTAAAAGAGACCCAGTACTTC.